This is a list of T cell receptor beta chains from one sample in a study of cytomegalovirus exposure and HLA in healthy donors. The method was immunoSEQ multiplex PCR; TCRdb's version includes in-frame clones alone and lacks a portion of them. The data hold 110,000 to 150,000 clones, with 80% to 90% observed a single time. The specimen sequenced was PBMCs. The source of these receptors is a boy aged 2 to 9 in good health and CMV-seronegative. CDR3s leave out the opening cysteine and the closing phenylalanine or tryptophan. Expanded clones get a size class; other rows say once, few or many, or leave the size out.

size,V,CDR3
.,TRBV5-1,ASSLGQGNNQPQH
.,TRBV4-3,ASSNRGLSSGANVLT
.,TRBV2,ASSLRGLSSPLH
.,TRBV6-5,ASSRNGDTGELF
.,TRBV5-5,ASSLSRQGATETQY
.,TRBV25-1,ASSEPAGRDYEQY
.,TRBV4-1,ASSHGDRLAGYEETQY
.,TRBV30,AWSARGGLNTQY
.,TRBV19,ASSTDRGPADTQY
.,TRBV18,ASSPIGGPEAGYGYT
.,TRBV29-1,SGGGDYNEQF
.,TRBV27,ASSLAGEGSNQPQH
.,TRBV29-1,SVSRGGGYEQY
.,TRBV7-8,ASSPRPREATNEKLF
.,TRBV19,ASSTTRTVPSSGANVLT
.,TRBV11-3,ASSLAGSAGGAAQY
.,TRBV10-2,ASSEPTLIGQGGYEQY
once,TRBV5-6,ASRTYRGGKDQPQH
.,TRBV6-5,ASSYSLAGGIYEQY
.,TRBV5-1,ASGESSSYNEQF
.,TRBV7-2,ANGRDTTYEQY
.,TRBV5-6,ASSLERGGVGTQY
once,TRBV25-1,ASSGFDRSTDTQY
.,TRBV6-5,ASSDQVNTEAF
.,TRBV7-3,ASSLTHDTQY
once,TRBV27,ASSLLPRGYEQY
.,TRBV27,ASSWGAGYGYT